The subject of this entry is one TCR beta chain. The antigen is undetermined. The sample originates from a study of CD8+ T cells in alopecia areata. Study-level background: Among treated patients, oral tofacitinib was administered at 5 to 10 mg twice daily. People stayed on tofacitinib for 6 to 18 months, then stopped the drug for 6 months. Study-wide results and caveats: It was less clear whether patients shared TCRs than it was in mice, possibly because of HLA.

Obtained from alopecia areata patients were lesional scalp punch biopsies along with peripheral blood. cDNA prepared by RNA extraction and subsequent reverse transcription served as the template for sequencing. Here immunoSEQ multiplex PCR was the method, and the copy in TCRdb shows in-frame clones only, minus some. This sample carries some 130,000 clones, roughly 62% of them seen once, and the ten largest clones take roughly 6.7%. The V and J ends lost 0 bases and 6 bases, in that order; junction bases with no gene match: 10. Germline V gene sequence: CDR1 SGHAT, CDR2 FQNNGV. There are 17 residues in the CDR3.

This TCR came from a human donor with alopecia areata. V and J are TRBV11-2 and TRBJ1-2; the match to TRBD1 covers 10 bases. Sequenced material: CD4+ T cells sorted from blood, taken at week 0. In DNA, the CDR3 is TGTGCCAGCAGCTTAGATCTGGGGACAGGGGCCGATCATGGCTACACCTTC. Residues: CASSLDLGTGADHGYTF. The whole variable domain, remainder taken from reference TRBV11-2 and TRBJ1-2, is EAGVAQSPRYKIIEKRQSVAFWCNPISGHATLYWYQQILGQGPKLLIQFQNNGVVDDSQLPKDRFSAERLKGVDSTLKIQPAKLEDSAVYLCASSLDLGTGADHGYTFGSGTRLTVV.